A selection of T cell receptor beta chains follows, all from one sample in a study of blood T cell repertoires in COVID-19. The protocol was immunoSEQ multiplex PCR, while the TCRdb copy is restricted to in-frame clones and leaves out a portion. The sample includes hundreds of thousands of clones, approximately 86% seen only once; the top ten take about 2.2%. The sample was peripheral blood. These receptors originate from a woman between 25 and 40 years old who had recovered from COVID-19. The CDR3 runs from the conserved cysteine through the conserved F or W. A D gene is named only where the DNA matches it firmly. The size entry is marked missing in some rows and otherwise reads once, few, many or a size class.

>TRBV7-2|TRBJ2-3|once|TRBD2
CASSPSGRVADTQYF
TGTGCCAGCAGCCCTAGCGGGAGGGTTGCAGATACGCAGTATTTT
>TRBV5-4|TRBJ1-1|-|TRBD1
CASTLTGSNTEAFF
TGTGCCAGCACCTTGACAGGGTCGAACACTGAAGCTTTCTTT
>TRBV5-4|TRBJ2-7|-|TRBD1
CASSPGVGTGPYEQYF
TGTGCCAGCAGCCCCGGGGTCGGGACAGGGCCCTACGAGCAGTACTTC
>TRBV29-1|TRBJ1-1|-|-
CSVEQNTEAFF
TGCAGCGTTGAACAGAACACTGAAGCTTTCTTT
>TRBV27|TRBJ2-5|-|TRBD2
CASSLLGTSGPETQYF
TGTGCCAGCAGTTTATTAGGGACTAGCGGGCCGGAGACCCAGTACTTC
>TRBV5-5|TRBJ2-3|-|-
CASSLEWGADTQYF
TGTGCCAGCAGCTTGGAATGGGGGGCAGATACGCAGTATTTT
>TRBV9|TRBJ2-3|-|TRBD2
CASSVGVSGLTDTQYF
TGTGCCAGCAGCGTAGGAGTTAGCGGGCTCACAGATACGCAGTATTTT
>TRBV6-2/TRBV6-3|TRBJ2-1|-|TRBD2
CASSYSMGLALYEQFF
TGTGCCAGCAGTTACTCGATGGGACTAGCCTTATATGAGCAGTTCTTC
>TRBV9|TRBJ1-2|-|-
CASSVNFQGNYGYTF
TGTGCCAGCAGCGTAAATTTCCAGGGGAACTATGGCTACACCTTC
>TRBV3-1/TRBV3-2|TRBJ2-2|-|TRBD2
CASSLSGGHGGELFF
TGTGCCAGCAGCCTTAGCGGGGGGCATGGCGGGGAGCTGTTTTTT
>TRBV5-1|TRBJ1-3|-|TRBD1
CASSLAGQGLGNTIYF
TGCGCCAGCAGCTTGGCCGGACAGGGCCTCGGAAACACCATATATTTT
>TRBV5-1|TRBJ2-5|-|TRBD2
CASSFASGGNGETQYF
TGCGCCAGCAGCTTCGCTAGCGGGGGGAACGGGGAGACCCAGTACTTC
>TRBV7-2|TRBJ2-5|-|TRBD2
CASSPSGTYQETQYF
TGTGCCAGCAGCCCTAGCGGGACCTACCAAGAGACCCAGTACTTC
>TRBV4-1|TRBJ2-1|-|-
CASSPGQFYNEQFF
TGCGCCAGCAGCCCTGGACAGTTCTACAATGAGCAGTTCTTC
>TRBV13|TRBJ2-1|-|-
CASSLGLADEQFF
TGTGCCAGCAGCTTAGGACTAGCTGATGAGCAGTTCTTC
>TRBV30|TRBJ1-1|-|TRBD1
CAWITGVPGTEAFF
TGTGCCTGGATCACAGGGGTTCCTGGAACTGAAGCTTTCTTT
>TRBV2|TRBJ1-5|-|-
CASSDRGGNQPQHF
TGTGCCAGCAGTGACAGGGGTGGCAATCAGCCCCAGCATTTT
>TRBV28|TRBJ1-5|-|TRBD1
CASSGQGDYSNQPQHF
TGTGCCAGCAGTGGACAGGGCGACTATAGCAATCAGCCCCAGCATTTT
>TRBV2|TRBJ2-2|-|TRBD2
CASTFGLAVVRELFF
TGTGCCAGCACGTTCGGGCTAGCGGTGGTGCGGGAGCTGTTTTTT
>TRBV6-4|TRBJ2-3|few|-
CASSERDTDTQYF
TGTGCCAGCAGTGAGCGGGACACAGATACGCAGTATTTT
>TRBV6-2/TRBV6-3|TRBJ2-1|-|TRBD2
CASSYIRTSGSFADEQFF
TGTGCCAGCAGTTACATACGGACTAGCGGGAGTTTCGCAGATGAGCAGTTCTTC
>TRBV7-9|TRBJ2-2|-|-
CASSFGAGPHGTGELFF
TGTGCCAGCAGCTTCGGTGCAGGGCCTCACGGCACCGGGGAGCTGTTTTTT